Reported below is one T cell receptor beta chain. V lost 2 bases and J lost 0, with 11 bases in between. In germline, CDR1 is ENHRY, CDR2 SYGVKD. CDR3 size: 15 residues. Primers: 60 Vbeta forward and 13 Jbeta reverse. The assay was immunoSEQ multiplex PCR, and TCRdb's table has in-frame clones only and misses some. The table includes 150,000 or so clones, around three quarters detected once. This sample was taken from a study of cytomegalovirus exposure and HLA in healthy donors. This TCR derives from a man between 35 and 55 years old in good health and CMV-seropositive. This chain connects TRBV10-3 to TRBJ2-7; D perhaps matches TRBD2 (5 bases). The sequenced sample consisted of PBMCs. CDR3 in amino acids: CAISEKDLDSYEQYF. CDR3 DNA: TGTGCCATCAGTGAGAAGGACTTAGACTCCTACGAGCAGTACTTC.